The 29 T cell receptor beta chains below were found in one sample sequenced in a study of T cells expressing NK-cell markers. Reprocessing the 5' RACE reads, TCRdb reports a single entry for every CDR3 protein and omits DNA. This listing includes roughly 160,000 distinct CDR3 sequences. The source material was blood T cells: a sorted CD56 or NKG2C T cell subset, CD4+ or CD8+ T cells, or bulk PBMC T cells (not recorded which). The receptors come from a woman aged 18-70 years in good health.

The chain joins TRBV15 to TRBJ2-1; TCRdb reports TRBD1, a call that lacks DNA to check it against. CDR1 LNHNV and CDR2 YYDKDF come from the germline V gene (reference sequence). This CDR3 is built from 14 residues. CDR3 sequence reads: CATSRVDRGRGQFF.

This chain joins TRBV6-1 and TRBJ2-1; the D gene TCRdb calls, TRBD1, cannot be checked with no DNA. The germline V gene has CDR1 MNHNS and CDR2 SASEGT. The CDR3 length is 15 residues. CDR3 amino acids: CASKKRGLAYNEQFF.

The V and J genes are TRBV10-3 and TRBJ2-1; TCRdb's assignment of TRBD1 cannot be checked, as there is no DNA. This CDR3 has 14 amino acids. Germline-derived CDR1 and CDR2 are ENHRY and SYGVKD. The CDR3 reads CATGGGAELYEQFF.

The chain recombines TRBV20-1 with TRBJ1-2; TCRdb designates TRBD1, a call that cannot be tested without DNA. Looked up from germline, CDR1 is DFQATT and CDR2 is SNEGSKA (reference sequence). CDR3 length equals 13 residues. CDR3 in amino acids: CSASGGTAYGYTF.

The chain carries TRBV29-1 and TRBJ2-5; the TCRdb D gene call, TRBD1, has no DNA to confirm it. Germline CDR1 SQVTM, CDR2 ANQGSEA. This CDR3 spans 13 amino acids. The CDR3 is CSVMGPYRETQYF.

The CDR3: CATSRDPGSWAFF. This chain joins TRBV15 and TRBJ1-1; TCRdb lists TRBD1, though no DNA is available to test this call. This CDR3 has 13 residues. Germline assignment: CDR1 LNHNV and CDR2 YYDKDF (reference sequence).

The V gene is TRBV9, the J gene TRBJ2-2; the TCRdb call, TRBD2, lacks DNA for checking. Germline loops: CDR1 SGDLS, CDR2 YYNGEE. CDR3 size: 14 residues. This chain's CDR3 is CASSVEPLTGELFF. Variable domain in full (rest from reference TRBV9 and TRBJ2-2): DSGVTQTPKHLITATGQRVTLRCSPRSGDLSVYWYQQSLDQGLQFLIQYYNGEERAKGNILERFSAQQFPDLHSELNLSSLELGDSALYFCASSVEPLTGELFFGEGSRLTVL.

This chain connects TRBV20-1 to TRBJ2-1; with no DNA, the TCRdb D assignment of TRBD1 cannot be verified. This CDR3 has 15 amino acids. CDR1 is DFQATT and CDR2 is SNEGSKA in the germline V gene (reference sequence). The CDR3: CSAHKTGSSYNEQFF.

The chain is built from TRBV3-1 and TRBJ2-5; TCRdb selects TRBD1, and the lack of DNA leaves this call unchecked. Germline CDR1 is LGHDT and CDR2 is YNNKEL (reference sequence). CDR3 length: 15 amino acids. This CDR3 reads CASAGTQLSSETQYF.

The chain joins TRBV20-1 to TRBJ1-6; there is no DNA to check the TCRdb D call of TRBD1. The CDR3 runs 18 residues. Germline values: CDR1 DFQATT, CDR2 SNEGSKA (reference sequence). The CDR3 sequence is CSASPLPTGSYYNSPLHF.

V and J are TRBV6-1 and TRBJ2-2; without DNA, the TCRdb call of TRBD2 cannot be checked. The CDR3 consists of 17 residues. CDR1 MNHNS and CDR2 SASEGT come from the germline V gene. The CDR3 reads CASSEFSGGSYTGELFF.

V and J are TRBV6-1 and TRBJ1-2; checking the TCRdb D call of TRBD1 is not possible without DNA. Looked up from germline, CDR1 is MNHNS and CDR2 is SASEGT. The CDR3 contains 16 residues. The CDR3 spells CASSRSVGAGSYGYTF.

J is TRBJ1-1 and V is TRBV3-1; as DNA is missing, the TRBD1 call by TCRdb cannot be tested. In germline, CDR1 is LGHDT, CDR2 YNNKEL (reference sequence). The CDR3 covers 12 residues. CDR3 amino acids: CASSSGDTEAFF.

The chain is built from TRBV12-3 or TRBV12-4 and TRBJ2-7; TCRdb lists TRBD2, though no DNA is available to test this call. The CDR3 length is 14 residues. The CDR3 spells CASSFAGRVREQYF.

This rearrangement joins TRBV20-1 to TRBJ2-7. CDR3 length equals 16 residues. Germline lookup yields CDR1 DFQATT and CDR2 SNEGSKA (reference sequence). The CDR3 sequence is CSASDRMGRGSYEQYF.

This sequence joins TRBV5-1 and TRBJ2-7; TCRdb selects TRBD2, and the lack of DNA leaves this call unchecked. This CDR3 has 15 amino acids. The germline gives CDR1 SGHRS, CDR2 YFSETQ. CDR3 sequence reads: CASSSIAGGPGEQYF.

V usage is TRBV7-2 and J usage is TRBJ1-6. The CDR3 has 14 amino acids. Germline V gene lookup returns CDR1 SGHTA and CDR2 FQGNSA. CDR3 loop: CASSLGVGNSPLHF.

The genes are TRBV7-2 and TRBJ2-3. The CDR3 totals 13 residues. Germline lookup yields CDR1 SGHTA and CDR2 FQGNSA. The CDR3 here is CASSLVVTDTQYF.

V and J are TRBV15 and TRBJ1-6. This CDR3 comprises 13 residues. From germline, CDR1 is LNHNV and CDR2 YYDKDF (reference sequence). CDR3 sequence reads: CATSFSRNSLLHF.

The chain is built from TRBV7-3 and TRBJ2-2; TCRdb's D call of TRBD2 is untestable without DNA. CDR1 and CDR2 (germline): SGHTA, FQGTGA. The CDR3 loop spans 17 amino acids. CDR3 protein: CASSLASGRMNTGELFF.

The V gene is TRBV7-8, the J gene TRBJ2-7; as DNA is missing, the TRBD2 call by TCRdb cannot be tested. The CDR3 loop spans 17 amino acids. The germline V gene has CDR1 SGHVS and CDR2 FQNEAQ. This chain's CDR3 is CASSLVPSGGFHYEQYF. The whole variable domain, filled in from reference TRBV7-8 and TRBJ2-7, reads GAGVSQSPRYKVAKRGQDVALRCDPISGHVSLFWYQQALGQGPEFLTYFQNEAQLDKSGLPSDRFFAERPEGSVSTLKIQRTQQEDSAVYLCASSLVPSGGFHYEQYFGPGTRLTVT.

This chain connects TRBV5-1 to TRBJ2-5; TCRdb proposes TRBD1, but this gene call is untestable without DNA. Germline CDR1 and CDR2: SGHRS and YFSETQ. This CDR3 is 14 amino acids long. The CDR3 loop reads CASSLGQGRETQYF.

The chain joins TRBV6-1 to TRBJ2-7; with no DNA, the TCRdb D assignment of TRBD2 cannot be verified. The CDR3 loop spans 15 amino acids. CDR1 is MNHNS and CDR2 is SASEGT in the germline V gene. CDR3 sequence: CASTLTRDRAYEQYF.

This chain connects TRBV28 to TRBJ2-7; TCRdb's D gene call, TRBD1, goes unchecked for lack of DNA. CDR3 length: 15 residues. Germline assignment: CDR1 MDHEN and CDR2 SYDVKM. The CDR3 sequence: CASSPRDRGRHEQYF.

The rearrangement links TRBV12-3 or TRBV12-4 to TRBJ2-5; TCRdb calls TRBD2, which cannot be checked without DNA. The CDR3 has 16 amino acids. This CDR3 is CASSLLSSGGEETQYF.

The V gene is TRBV28, the J gene TRBJ2-3; TCRdb outputs TRBD1, but without DNA this stays unchecked. The CDR3 consists of 16 residues. CDR1 MDHEN and CDR2 SYDVKM come from the germline V gene. The chain's CDR3 is CASNLAGQGFTDTQYF.

The V gene is TRBV7-8, the J gene TRBJ2-1; lacking DNA, the TRBD2 call made by TCRdb goes unchecked. Germline loops: CDR1 SGHVS, CDR2 FQNEAQ. This CDR3 spans 17 amino acids. The CDR3 sequence: CASSLRTSGALYNEQFF.

CDR3 residues: CASRSGPWNEQFF. V usage is TRBV7-8 and J usage is TRBJ2-1; without DNA, the TCRdb call of TRBD2 cannot be checked. The CDR3 length is 13 residues. Per the germline V gene, CDR1 is SGHVS and CDR2 is FQNEAQ.

The gene calls are TRBV7-9 and TRBJ2-1; with no DNA, the TCRdb D assignment of TRBD2 cannot be verified. CDR1 SEHNR and CDR2 FQNEAQ come from the germline V gene (reference sequence). The CDR3 extends over 17 amino acids. This CDR3 reads CASSRRAIVSSYNEQFF.